The clone carrying this T cell receptor beta chain was observed a single time. The antigen remains unidentified. This sample was included in a study of shared clonotypes between healthy human individuals. Study context: Sampling drew on donors who were a couple of women and three men aged 18 to 49. Study results and limitations: Represented diversity (both genetic and exposure-history) was limited by the small number of donors. Sorted-subset sequencing, rarefaction showed, was incomplete despite large depth.

Using immunoSEQ multiplex PCR, the repertoire was profiled, and TCRdb retains in-frame clones only, with some absent. The sample has over a million clones; approximately 70% are singletons. CDR1 is WSHSY and CDR2 is SAAADI in the germline V gene. With V trimmed by 6 bases and J by 3 bases, 2 bases remained unmatched. There are 14 residues in the CDR3. Sequenced: memory CD4+ T cells sorted from blood. Indicated subset: CD45RA-negative fraction. The V and J genes are TRBV10-2 and TRBJ2-7; 13 nucleotides match TRBD2. The TCR was taken from a man younger than 30 in good health. This CDR3 is CASRRTSGGYEQYF. CDR3 bases: TGCGCCAGCAGGCGGACTAGCGGGGGCTACGAGCAGTACTTC.